This T cell receptor beta chain was sequenced during a study of CXCR3-negative and CXCR3-positive naive CD8 T cells. Findings of the study overall: Comparably high diversity was seen in both naive subsets, and much lower diversity in memory CD8+ cells. Cryopreserved cells showed partially decreased CXCR3 expression, and most assays used fresh PBMCs. Greater hydrophobicity was found in TRB CDR3s of CXCR3-positive naive cells than of CXCR3-negative naive cells. The study inferred TCR strength from TRB CDR3 properties and found comparable surface CD5 between naive subsets.

cDNA libraries for TRB were generated by 5' RACE incorporating UMI labels. With the 5' RACE reads reprocessed, TCRdb shows one record per CDR3 protein and no DNA. The sample table sets out approximately 100,000 distinct CDR3 sequences. For this clonotype: Its antigen is still unknown.

This sequence originates from a human donor in good health. Some clones in this sample may be carry-over from other donors' samples. The sequenced material came from naive CXCR3- CD8+ T cells from blood. Indicated subset: CD45RO-CCR7+CD27+CD95- naive CD8+ T cells lacking CXCR3 (TNR3-).

The CDR3 is CSPADYNEQFF. The genes are TRBV29-1 and TRBJ2-1; TCRdb calls TRBD2, which cannot be checked without DNA. Per the germline V gene, CDR1 is SQVTM and CDR2 is ANQGSEA. The CDR3 consists of 11 residues.